This TCR beta chain came from a study of early T cells in non-severe SARS-CoV-2 infection. This clonotype has ten or more counts. TCRdb re-analysed the 5' RACE reads in MiXCR, keeping a single row per CDR3 protein. The sample includes 90,000 to 120,000 distinct CDR3 sequences, about 12% of them seen just once. The TCR originated in an adult who was a healthcare worker with PCR-confirmed SARS-CoV-2 infection or an uninfected control (not recorded which). The source material was whole blood.

The DNA for the CDR3 is TGCGCCAGCAGAAGGACAGGGATCGCGGGAAAGAACACTGAAGCTTTCTTT. It translates to CASRRTGIAGKNTEAFF. The chain recombines TRBV5-1 with TRBJ1-1, with 8 bases matching TRBD1. The CDR3 is 17 amino acids. Losses at the gene ends were 5 bases for V and 1 base for J; bases not matched to a gene: 13. CDR1 and CDR2 (germline): SGHRS, YFSETQ.